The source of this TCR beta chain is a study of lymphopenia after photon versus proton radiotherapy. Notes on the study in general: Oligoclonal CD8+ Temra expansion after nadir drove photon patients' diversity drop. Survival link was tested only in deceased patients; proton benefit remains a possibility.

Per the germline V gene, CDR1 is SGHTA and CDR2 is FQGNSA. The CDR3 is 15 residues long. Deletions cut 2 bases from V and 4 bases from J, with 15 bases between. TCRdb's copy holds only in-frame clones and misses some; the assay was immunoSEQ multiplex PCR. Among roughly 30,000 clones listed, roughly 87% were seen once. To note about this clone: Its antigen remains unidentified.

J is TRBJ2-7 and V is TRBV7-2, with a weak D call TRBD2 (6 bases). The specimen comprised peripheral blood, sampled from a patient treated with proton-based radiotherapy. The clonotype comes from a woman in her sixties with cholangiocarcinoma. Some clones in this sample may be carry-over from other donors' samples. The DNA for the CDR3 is TGTGCCAGCAGCTTATTCGCTAGCGTCGGATACGAGCAGTACTTC. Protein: CASSLFASVGYEQYF.